A selection of T cell receptor beta chains follows, all from one sample in a study of T cell responses to AZD1222 COVID-19 vaccine. Libraries were prepared by immunoSEQ multiplex PCR; TCRdb keeps only in-frame clonotypes and omits some of them. The sample holds some 78,000 clones; 83% are singletons and the top ten take about 1.3%. This material consisted of peripheral blood, taken 28 days after the second AZD1222 dose. The receptors shown here come from an adult who received the AZD1222 COVID-19 vaccine. Each CDR3 is given with its conserved first and last residue. Each record gives: D gene, clone size, J gene, V gene, CDR3 protein, CDR3 DNA. The D gene is left open where the match is weak. Rows give clone size only sometimes, using once, few, many, or a class for an expanded clone.

TRBD2	.	TRBJ2-3	TRBV30	CAWRPSGVTDTQYF	TGTGCCTGGAGACCTAGCGGGGTAACAGATACGCAGTATTTT
.	.	TRBJ2-5	TRBV19	CASSPRQTQETQYF	TGTGCCAGTAGTCCGCGACAGACCCAAGAGACCCAGTACTTC
.	.	TRBJ1-2	TRBV19	CASGGVTGPAGYGYTF	TGTGCCAGTGGCGGAGTCACAGGTCCGGCAGGCTATGGCTACACCTTC
.	.	TRBJ2-3	TRBV11-2	CASSRSTDTQYF	TGTGCCAGCAGCCGATCCACAGATACGCAGTATTTT
.	.	TRBJ1-3	TRBV4-3	CASSQDGGGEDTIYF	TGCGCCAGCAGCCAAGATGGAGGAGGGGAAGACACCATATATTTT
.	few	TRBJ2-1	TRBV2	CASSLRGIDEQFF	TGTGCCAGCAGTCTCCGGGGGATCGATGAGCAGTTCTTC
TRBD2	.	TRBJ2-3	TRBV7-9	CASSPRGVSTDTQYF	TGTGCCAGCAGCCCCCGGGGGGTAAGCACAGATACGCAGTATTTT
TRBD1	.	TRBJ2-7	TRBV27	CASRQQTGTGVYEQYF	TGTGCCAGCAGACAGCAAACCGGGACAGGGGTCTACGAGCAGTACTTC
TRBD1	.	TRBJ1-2	TRBV6-1	CASSEVPGTGYGYTF	TGTGCCAGCAGTGAAGTTCCAGGGACAGGCTATGGCTACACCTTC
.	.	TRBJ2-2	TRBV2	CASSVGGPGELFF	TGTGCCAGCAGTGTGGGGGGCCCCGGGGAGCTGTTTTTT
.	.	TRBJ1-1	TRBV10-3	CAISEQGGYTEAFF	TGTGCCATCAGTGAGCAAGGAGGCTACACTGAAGCTTTCTTT
.	once	TRBJ1-1	TRBV10-3	CAISEPGHGAFF	TGTGCCATCAGTGAGCCGGGACATGGGGCTTTCTTT
TRBD2	once	TRBJ2-1	TRBV2	CASRWETSGNNEQFF	TGTGCCAGCAGGTGGGAGACTAGCGGAAACAATGAGCAGTTCTTC
.	.	TRBJ1-1	TRBV4-1	CASSQRGGRGATEAFF	TGCGCCAGCAGCCAAAGGGGGGGCAGAGGGGCCACTGAAGCTTTCTTT
.	.	TRBJ1-5	TRBV5-6	CASSFGNSGQPQHF	TGTGCCAGCAGCTTCGGGAACAGCGGGCAGCCCCAGCATTTT
.	.	TRBJ2-1	TRBV27	CASSLGGPYNEQFF	TGTGCCAGCAGTTTAGGGGGTCCCTACAATGAGCAGTTCTTC
.	.	TRBJ2-3	TRBV28	CASSFGPQRTQYF	TGTGCCAGCAGTTTTGGACCTCAGCGGACGCAGTATTTT
.	.	TRBJ1-1	TRBV18	CASTGALGTEAFF	TGTGCCAGCACCGGGGCGCTGGGGACTGAAGCTTTCTTT
TRBD1	.	TRBJ2-1	TRBV19	CASSLTGTDYIRRYNEQFF	TGTGCCAGTAGCCTTACCGGGACAGATTACATCCGGAGGTACAATGAGCAGTTCTTC
.	.	TRBJ2-7	TRBV1	CTSSQDLGQGIYEQYF	TGCACCAGCAGCCAAGATCTGGGACAGGGGATTTACGAGCAGTACTTC
.	.	TRBJ2-1	TRBV11-3	CASSLGRNNEQFF	TGTGCCAGCAGCTTAGGCCGGAACAATGAGCAGTTCTTC
.	.	TRBJ2-3	TRBV7-2	CASSLIGRPVTDTQYF	TGTGCCAGCAGCTTAATTGGGCGTCCCGTCACAGATACGCAGTATTTT
.	.	TRBJ2-7	TRBV18	CASSPRTLTYEQYF	TGTGCCAGCTCACCGAGGACATTGACCTACGAGCAGTACTTC
TRBD1	.	TRBJ1-6	TRBV24-1	CATRRDSLNNSPLHF	TGTGCCACCCGCCGGGACAGCCTCAATAATTCACCCCTCCACTTT
.	.	TRBJ2-2	TRBV9	CASSALVGVNTGELFF	TGTGCCAGCAGCGCCCTAGTGGGGGTGAACACCGGGGAGCTGTTTTTT
.	.	TRBJ2-6	TRBV4-3	CASSQGVGSGANVLTF	TGCGCCAGCAGCCAAGGGGTGGGGTCAGGGGCCAACGTCCTGACTTTC
.	.	TRBJ1-1	TRBV7-8	CASSSTDEAFF	TGTGCCAGCAGCTCGACAGATGAAGCTTTCTTT
TRBD1	few	TRBJ1-2	TRBV30	CAWSFFGTGETLTQYGYTF	TGTGCCTGGAGTTTTTTCGGGACAGGGGAAACTTTAACTCAATATGGCTACACCTTC
TRBD1	.	TRBJ2-1	TRBV19	CASSLDRVIGEQFF	TGTGCCAGTAGTTTGGACAGGGTCATCGGTGAGCAGTTCTTC
.	once	TRBJ2-1	TRBV2	CASISSGYSYNEQFF	TGTGCCAGCATTTCGAGCGGGTACTCCTACAATGAGCAGTTCTTC
TRBD1	.	TRBJ2-2	TRBV28	CASSLWGTGAGELFF	TGTGCCAGCAGTTTATGGGGTACAGGGGCCGGGGAGCTGTTTTTT
.	.	TRBJ1-6	TRBV7-2	CASSLQLNSPLHF	TGTGCCAGCAGCTTACAGCTAAATTCACCCCTCCACTTT
.	.	TRBJ1-3	TRBV7-2	CASSLGSGGSGNTIYF	TGTGCCAGCAGCTTAGGATCGGGAGGATCTGGAAACACCATATATTTT
TRBD1	.	TRBJ1-1	TRBV7-2	CASSLDRQGGEAFF	TGTGCCAGCAGCTTAGATCGACAGGGAGGTGAAGCTTTCTTT
.	.	TRBJ1-1	TRBV3-1/TRBV3-2	CASSQAVDTEAFF	TGTGCCAGCAGCCAAGCTGTGGACACTGAAGCTTTCTTT
.	.	TRBJ1-3	TRBV7-8	CASSLEGGGNTIYF	TGTGCCAGCAGCTTAGAGGGGGGGGGAAACACCATATATTTT
.	.	TRBJ1-5	TRBV3-1/TRBV3-2	CASSPAASDGQPQHF	TGTGCCAGCAGCCCGGCGGCAAGTGATGGGCAGCCCCAGCATTTT
.	.	TRBJ2-5	TRBV11-2	CASGGGQETQYF	TGTGCCAGCGGGGGCGGCCAAGAGACCCAGTACTTC